This T cell receptor (beta chain) was sequenced in a study of graft-versus-host responses after intestinal transplantation. Whole-study context: Grafts were multivisceral, liver-intestinal, or isolated intestinal.

Findings of the study overall: Recipient marrow harbored GvH clones, some of which surfaced first in ileum or blood. Allografts from individuals with graft-donor T cell macrochimerism displayed high graft-versus-host to host-versus-graft clonal ratios.

A note on this clone: The antigen is not known.

Germline V gene lookup returns CDR1 MNHEY and CDR2 SMNVEV (reference sequence). The CDR3 runs 15 residues. V lost 4 bases and J lost 7, with 16 bases in between. Using immunoSEQ multiplex PCR, the repertoire was profiled, and TCRdb retains in-frame clones only, with some absent. Here the sample spans tens of thousands of clones, roughly 90% being singletons. The genes are TRBV27 and TRBJ2-2, with a possible D match to TRBD1 (6 bases). The sequence derives from a human donor who received an intestinal transplant. Sequenced here: unstimulated CD8+ T cells sorted from spleen or lymph node cells, sampled before intestinal transplant. The CDR3 loop reads CASSSRQGPHGELFF. The CDR3, as DNA: TGTGCCAGCAGTTCCCGGCAGGGGCCCCACGGGGAGCTGTTTTTT.